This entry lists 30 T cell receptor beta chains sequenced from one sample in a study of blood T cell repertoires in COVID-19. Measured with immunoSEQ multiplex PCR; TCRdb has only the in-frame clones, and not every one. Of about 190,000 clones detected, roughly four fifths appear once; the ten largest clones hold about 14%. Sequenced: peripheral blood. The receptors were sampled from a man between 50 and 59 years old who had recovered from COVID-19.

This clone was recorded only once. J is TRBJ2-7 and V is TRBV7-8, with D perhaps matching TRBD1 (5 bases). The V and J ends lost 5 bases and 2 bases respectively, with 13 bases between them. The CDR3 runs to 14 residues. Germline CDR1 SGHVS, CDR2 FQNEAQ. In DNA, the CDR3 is TGTGCCAGCAGCAAACGACAGTGGGCCTACGAGCAGTACTTC. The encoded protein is CASSKRQWAYEQYF.

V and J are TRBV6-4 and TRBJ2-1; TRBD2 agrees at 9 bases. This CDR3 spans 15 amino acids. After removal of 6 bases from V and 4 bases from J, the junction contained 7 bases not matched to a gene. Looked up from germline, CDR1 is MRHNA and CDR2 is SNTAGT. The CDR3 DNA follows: TGTGCCAGCAGCCTACTAGCGGGTGGATACAATGAGCAGTTCTTC. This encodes CASSLLAGGYNEQFF.

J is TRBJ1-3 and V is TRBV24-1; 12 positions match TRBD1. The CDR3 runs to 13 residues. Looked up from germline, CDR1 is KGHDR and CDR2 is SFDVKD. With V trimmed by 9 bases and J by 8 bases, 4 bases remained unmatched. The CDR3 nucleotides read TGTGCCACCGGGACAGGGGGCGAAGACACCATATATTTT. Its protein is CATGTGGEDTIYF.

The CDR3 region is CASSQGGSGNQPQHF. CDR3 coding DNA: TGTGCCAGCAGCCAAGGCGGGTCGGGCAATCAGCCCCAGCATTTT. The chain recombines TRBV3-1 (or the pseudogene TRBV3-2) with TRBJ1-5; D ambiguous. This CDR3 is built from 15 residues. Germline V gives CDR1 LGHDT, CDR2 YNNKEL (reference sequence). Deletions cut 1 base from V and 2 bases from J, with 9 bases between.

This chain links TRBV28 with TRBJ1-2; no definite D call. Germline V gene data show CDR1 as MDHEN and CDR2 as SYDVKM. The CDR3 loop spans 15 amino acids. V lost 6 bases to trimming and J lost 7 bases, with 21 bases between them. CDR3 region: CASRSRGERGSGYTF. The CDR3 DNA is TGTGCCAGCAGGAGCCGCGGAGAACGGGGTAGTGGCTACACCTTC.

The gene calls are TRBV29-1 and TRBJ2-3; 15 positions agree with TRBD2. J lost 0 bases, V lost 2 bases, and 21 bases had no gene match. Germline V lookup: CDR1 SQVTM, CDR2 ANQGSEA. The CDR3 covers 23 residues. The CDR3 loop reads CSVELELLWTSGRALGSTDTQYF. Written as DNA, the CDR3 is TGCAGCGTTGAACTGGAGTTGCTGTGGACTAGCGGGAGGGCCCTCGGAAGCACAGATACGCAGTATTTT.

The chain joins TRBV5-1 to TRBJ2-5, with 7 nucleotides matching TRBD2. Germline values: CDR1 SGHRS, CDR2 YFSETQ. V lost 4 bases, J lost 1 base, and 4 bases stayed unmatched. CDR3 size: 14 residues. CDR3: CASSPTSSQETQYF. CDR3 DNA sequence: TGCGCCAGCAGCCCGACTAGCAGCCAAGAGACCCAGTACTTC.

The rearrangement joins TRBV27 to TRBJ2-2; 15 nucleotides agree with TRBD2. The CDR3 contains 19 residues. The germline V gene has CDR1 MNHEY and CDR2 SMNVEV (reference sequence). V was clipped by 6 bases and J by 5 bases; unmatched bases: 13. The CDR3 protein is CASRASGTSGRKGTGELFF. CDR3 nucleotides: TGTGCCAGCAGGGCGTCCGGGACTAGCGGGAGGAAAGGGACCGGGGAGCTGTTTTTT.

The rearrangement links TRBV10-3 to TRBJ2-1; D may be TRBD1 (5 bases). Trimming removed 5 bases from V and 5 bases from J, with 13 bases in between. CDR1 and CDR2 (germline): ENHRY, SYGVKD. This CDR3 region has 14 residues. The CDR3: CAISTGAGNNEQFF. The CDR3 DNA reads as TGTGCCATCAGTACTGGGGCAGGCAACAATGAGCAGTTCTTC.

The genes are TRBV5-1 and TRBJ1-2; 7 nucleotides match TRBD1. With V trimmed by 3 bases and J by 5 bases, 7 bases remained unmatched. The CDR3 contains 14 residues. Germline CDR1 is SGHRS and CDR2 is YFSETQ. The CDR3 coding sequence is TGCGCCAGCAGCTCACGGGACAGCTCATATGGCTACACCTTC. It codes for CASSSRDSSYGYTF.

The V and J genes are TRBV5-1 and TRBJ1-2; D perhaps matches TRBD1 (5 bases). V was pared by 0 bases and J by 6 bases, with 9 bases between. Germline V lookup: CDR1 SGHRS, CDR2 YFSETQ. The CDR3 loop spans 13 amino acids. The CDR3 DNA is TGCGCCAGCAGCTTGGCGGGGGACCATGGCTACACCTTC. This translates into CASSLAGDHGYTF.

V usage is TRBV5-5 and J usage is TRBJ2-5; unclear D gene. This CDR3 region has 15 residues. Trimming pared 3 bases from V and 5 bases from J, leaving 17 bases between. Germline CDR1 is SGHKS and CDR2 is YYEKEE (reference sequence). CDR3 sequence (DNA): TGTGCCAGCAGCTCGAAGACTGGTCAATGGGAGACCCAGTACTTC. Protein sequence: CASSSKTGQWETQYF.

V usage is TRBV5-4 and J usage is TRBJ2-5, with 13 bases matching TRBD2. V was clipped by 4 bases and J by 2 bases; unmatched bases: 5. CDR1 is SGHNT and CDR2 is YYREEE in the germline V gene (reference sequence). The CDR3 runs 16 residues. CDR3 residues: CASSPGLAGVQETQYF. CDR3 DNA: TGTGCCAGCAGCCCCGGACTAGCGGGAGTTCAAGAGACCCAGTACTTC. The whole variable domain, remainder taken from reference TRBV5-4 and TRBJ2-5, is ETGVTQSPTHLIKTRGQQVTLRCSSQSGHNTVSWYQQALGQGPQFIFQYYREEENGRGNFPPRFSGLQFPNYSSELNVNALELDDSALYLCASSPGLAGVQETQYFGPGTRLLVL.

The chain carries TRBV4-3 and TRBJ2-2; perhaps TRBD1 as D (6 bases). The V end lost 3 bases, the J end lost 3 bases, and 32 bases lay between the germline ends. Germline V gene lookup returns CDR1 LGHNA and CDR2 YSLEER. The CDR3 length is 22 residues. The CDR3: CASSHKQGGFTPPTEDTGELFF. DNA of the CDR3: TGCGCCAGCAGCCATAAACAGGGTGGCTTTACCCCCCCCACGGAAGACACCGGGGAGCTGTTTTTT.

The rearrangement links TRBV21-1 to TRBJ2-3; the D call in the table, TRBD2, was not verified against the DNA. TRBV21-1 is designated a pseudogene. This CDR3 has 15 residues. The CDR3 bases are TGTGCCAGCAGCAAATGTGGCGGGAGCTCAGATACGCAGTATTTT. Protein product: CASSKCGGSSDTQYF.

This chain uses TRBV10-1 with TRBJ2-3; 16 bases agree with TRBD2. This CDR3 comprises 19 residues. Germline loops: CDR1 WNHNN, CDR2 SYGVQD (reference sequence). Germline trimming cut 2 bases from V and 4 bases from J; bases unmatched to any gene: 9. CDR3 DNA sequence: TGCGCCAGCAGTGAGCGGGGGACTAGCGGGAGGGCCGGGGCAGATACGCAGTATTTT. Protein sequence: CASSERGTSGRAGADTQYF.

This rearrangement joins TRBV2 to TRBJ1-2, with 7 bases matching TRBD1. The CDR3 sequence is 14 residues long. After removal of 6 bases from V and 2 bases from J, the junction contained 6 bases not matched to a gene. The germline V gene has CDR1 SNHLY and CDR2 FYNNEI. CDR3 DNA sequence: TGTGCCAGCAGGGCCGACAGGGCAAACTATGGCTACACCTTC. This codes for CASRADRANYGYTF. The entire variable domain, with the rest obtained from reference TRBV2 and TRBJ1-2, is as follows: EPEVTQTPSHQVTQMGQEVILRCVPISNHLYFYWYRQILGQKVEFLVSFYNNEISEKSEIFDDQFSVERPDGSNFTLKIRSTKLEDSAMYFCASRADRANYGYTFGSGTRLTVV.

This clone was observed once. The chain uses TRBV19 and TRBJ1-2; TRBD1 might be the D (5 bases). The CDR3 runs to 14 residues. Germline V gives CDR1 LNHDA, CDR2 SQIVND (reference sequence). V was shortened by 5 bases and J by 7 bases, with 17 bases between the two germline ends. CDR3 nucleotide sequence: TGTGCCAGTAGTCGAACAGGAGATAGTATTGGCTACACCTTC. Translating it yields CASSRTGDSIGYTF.

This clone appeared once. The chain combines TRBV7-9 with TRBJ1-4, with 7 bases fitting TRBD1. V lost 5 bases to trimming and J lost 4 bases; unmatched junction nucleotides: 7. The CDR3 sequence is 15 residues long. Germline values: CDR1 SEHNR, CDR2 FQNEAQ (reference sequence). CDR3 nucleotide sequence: TGTGCCAGCAGCGGAGGGGGCCGCTTTAATGAAAAACTGTTTTTT. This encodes CASSGGGRFNEKLFF.

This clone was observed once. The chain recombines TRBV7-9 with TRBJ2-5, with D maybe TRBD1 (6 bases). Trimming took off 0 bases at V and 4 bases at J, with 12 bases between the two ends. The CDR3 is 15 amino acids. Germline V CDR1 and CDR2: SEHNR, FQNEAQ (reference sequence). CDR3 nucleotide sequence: TGTGCCAGCAGCTTAGCTTTGGGACAAGGAGAGACCCAGTACTTC. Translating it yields CASSLALGQGETQYF.

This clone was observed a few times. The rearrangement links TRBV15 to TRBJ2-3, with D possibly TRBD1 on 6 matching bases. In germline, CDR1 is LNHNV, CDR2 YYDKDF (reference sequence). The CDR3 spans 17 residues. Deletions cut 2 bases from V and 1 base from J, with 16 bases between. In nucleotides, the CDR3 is TGTGCCACCAGCAGATCCACGGACAGCTCCGGCACAGATACGCAGTATTTT. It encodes CATSRSTDSSGTDTQYF.

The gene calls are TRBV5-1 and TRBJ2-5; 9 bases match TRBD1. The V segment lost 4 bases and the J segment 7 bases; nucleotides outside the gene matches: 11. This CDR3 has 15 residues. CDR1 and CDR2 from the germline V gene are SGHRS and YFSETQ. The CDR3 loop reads CASSKRQGDLGTQYF. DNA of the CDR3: TGCGCCAGCAGCAAACGACAGGGGGATTTAGGGACCCAGTACTTC.

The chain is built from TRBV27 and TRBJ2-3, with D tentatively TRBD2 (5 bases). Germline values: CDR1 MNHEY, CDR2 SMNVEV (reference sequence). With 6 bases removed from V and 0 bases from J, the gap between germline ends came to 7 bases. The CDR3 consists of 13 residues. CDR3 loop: CASRGGSTDTQYF. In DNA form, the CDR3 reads TGTGCCAGCAGAGGCGGGAGCACAGATACGCAGTATTTT.

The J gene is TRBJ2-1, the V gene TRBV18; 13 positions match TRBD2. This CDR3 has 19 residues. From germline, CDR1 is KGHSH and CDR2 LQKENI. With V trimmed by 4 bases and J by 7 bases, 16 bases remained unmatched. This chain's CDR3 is CASSLDTSGRAFGKNEQFF. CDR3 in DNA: TGTGCCAGCTCACTAGATACTAGCGGGAGGGCCTTTGGTAAGAATGAGCAGTTCTTC.

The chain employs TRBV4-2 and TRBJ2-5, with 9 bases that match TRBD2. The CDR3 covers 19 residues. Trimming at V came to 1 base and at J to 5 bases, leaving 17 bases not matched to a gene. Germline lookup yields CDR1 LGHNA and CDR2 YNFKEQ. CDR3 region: CASSQGLVGSSGSGETQYF. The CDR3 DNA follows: TGTGCCAGCAGCCAAGGGTTGGTCGGAAGTAGCGGGAGCGGGGAGACCCAGTACTTC.

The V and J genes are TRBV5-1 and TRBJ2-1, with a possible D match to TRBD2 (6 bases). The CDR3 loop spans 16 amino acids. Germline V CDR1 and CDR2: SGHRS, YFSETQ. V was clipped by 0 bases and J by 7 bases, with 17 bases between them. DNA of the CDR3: TGCGCCAGCAGCTTGGGTGCGGGATTCATGGTTAATGAGCAGTTCTTC. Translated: CASSLGAGFMVNEQFF.

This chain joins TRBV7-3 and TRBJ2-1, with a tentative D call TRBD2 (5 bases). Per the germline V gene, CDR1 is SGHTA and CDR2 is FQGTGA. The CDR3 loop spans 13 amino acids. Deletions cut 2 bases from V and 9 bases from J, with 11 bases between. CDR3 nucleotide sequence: TGTGCCAGCAGCTTAGACGGGAAACGTGAGCAGTTCTTC. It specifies CASSLDGKREQFF.

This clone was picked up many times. The CDR3 region is CASSLVGEGTEAFF. The CDR3 DNA is TGTGCCAGCAGCCTCGTCGGGGAGGGGACTGAAGCTTTCTTT. The chain is built from TRBV11-2 and TRBJ1-1; possible D gene TRBD1, 5 bases. Trimming cost V 5 bases and J 5 bases, with 15 bases left between them. Germline CDR1 is SGHAT and CDR2 is FQNNGV. CDR3 length: 14 amino acids.

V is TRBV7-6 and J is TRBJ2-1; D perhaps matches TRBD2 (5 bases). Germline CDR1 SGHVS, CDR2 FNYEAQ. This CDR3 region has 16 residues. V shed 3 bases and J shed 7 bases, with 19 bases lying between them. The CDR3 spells CASSFRTVSSGNEQFF. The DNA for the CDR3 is TGTGCCAGCAGCTTCCGGACGGTGAGCTCGGGGAATGAGCAGTTCTTC.

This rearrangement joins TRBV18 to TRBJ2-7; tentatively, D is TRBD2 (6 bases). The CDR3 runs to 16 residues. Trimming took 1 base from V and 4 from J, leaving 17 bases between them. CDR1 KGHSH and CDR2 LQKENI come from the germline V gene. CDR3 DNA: TGTGCCAGCTCACCACTTAAGTGGGAGGAGGGATACGAGCAGTACTTC. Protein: CASSPLKWEEGYEQYF.